This T cell receptor (beta chain) was profiled in a study of graft-versus-host responses after intestinal transplantation. Whole-study context: Each of the recipients got a multivisceral, liver-intestinal, or isolated intestinal transplant. Notes on the study in general: Clonal ratios of graft-versus-host to host-versus-graft in allografts were high for patients exhibiting graft-donor T cell macrochimerism. Recipient marrow harbored GvH clones, some of which surfaced first in ileum or blood.

CDR3 size: 15 residues. CDR1 and CDR2 from the germline V gene are KGHSH and LQKENI. Trimming took 3 bases from V and 0 from J, leaving 9 bases between them. As concerns this clone: Its antigen is currently unknown.

Generated by immunoSEQ multiplex PCR, the TCRdb table keeps only in-frame clones and is missing some. Of over 40,000 clones listed, approximately 88% are singletons. The receptor comes from a human donor who was the organ donor for an intestinal transplant. The specimen comprised unstimulated CD4+ T cells sorted from spleen or lymph node cells, sampled before transplant. The rearrangement joins TRBV18 to TRBJ1-5, with D unclear. The CDR3 DNA reads as TGTGCCAGCTCACCCCTCCGGGATAGCAATCAGCCCCAGCATTTT. It encodes CASSPLRDSNQPQHF.